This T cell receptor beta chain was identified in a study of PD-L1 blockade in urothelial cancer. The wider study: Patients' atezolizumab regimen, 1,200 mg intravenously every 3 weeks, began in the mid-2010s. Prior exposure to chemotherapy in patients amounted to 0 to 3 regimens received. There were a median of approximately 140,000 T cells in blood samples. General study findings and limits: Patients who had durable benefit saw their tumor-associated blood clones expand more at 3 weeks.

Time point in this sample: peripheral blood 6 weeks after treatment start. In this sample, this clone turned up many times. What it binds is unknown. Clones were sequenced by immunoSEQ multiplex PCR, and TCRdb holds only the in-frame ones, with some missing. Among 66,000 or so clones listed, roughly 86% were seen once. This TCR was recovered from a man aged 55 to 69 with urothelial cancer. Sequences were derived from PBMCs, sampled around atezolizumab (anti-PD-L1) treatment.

CDR3 region: CASSLTGGFSGNTIYF. The CDR3 DNA reads as TGTGCCAGCAGCCTGACAGGGGGTTTCTCTGGAAACACCATATATTTT. The chain combines TRBV7-2 with TRBJ1-3; 9 positions match TRBD1. V was clipped by 5 bases and J by 0 bases; unmatched bases: 5. The CDR3 consists of 16 residues. Per germline, CDR1 SGHTA and CDR2 FQGNSA.